The clone carrying this T cell receptor (beta chain) was detected once. Its antigen remains unknown. The sample originates from a study of cytomegalovirus exposure and HLA in healthy donors. About the research overall: HLA-typed donors were the source of tens of millions of unique TCRs, which an early data release held.

Germline assignment: CDR1 SGHDN and CDR2 FVKESK. V lost 4 bases, J lost 5 bases, and 3 bases stayed unmatched. The CDR3 extends over 14 amino acids. Primers: 60 Vbeta forward and 13 Jbeta reverse. Libraries were prepared by immunoSEQ multiplex PCR; TCRdb keeps only in-frame clonotypes and omits some of them. The table records some 150,000 clones, approximately 80% of them present only once. General observations from the study: Earlier analysis found most TCR beta V segments productive about 87% or about 30% of the time. Analysis was carried out at a later point, and it linked a missense DCLRE1C variant to TCR beta V- and J-gene trimming. Relative to the approximately 700-donor mean, N-insertions were reportedly fewer in an Asian-associated ancestry cluster in a later analysis.

The material sequenced was PBMCs. The sequence derives from a male donor in good health and CMV-seronegative. This sequence joins TRBV14 and TRBJ1-2; the match to TRBD1 covers 11 bases. The CDR3 DNA reads TGTGCCAGCAGCCGGACAGGGGGCGGATATGGCTACACCTTC. Translating it yields CASSRTGGGYGYTF.